A single sample gave rise to the 26 T cell receptor beta chains below, sequenced in a study of T cells after yellow fever vaccination (dated by TCRdb to the late 2010s). The library relied on 5' RACE. Sequencing was carried out with an Illumina HiSeq 2500. TCRdb handled the public reads itself, with Q25 trimming in fastp and clone calling in MiXCR, and kept productive beta chains. Duplicate CDR3 protein sequences are folded into a single record with the most common DNA and genes. In this sample the table shows 200,000 to 300,000 distinct CDR3 sequences, approximately 12% of which occur a single time. The leading ten clones occupy around 0.49% of the sample. Read against the paper, the sample's treatment or condition label means: live attenuated yellow fever vaccine strain. Sample: CD4+ T cells sorted from PBMCs, taken 45 days after the yellow fever booster vaccination. The origin of the receptors is a man aged 25-40 years who received the YFV17D yellow fever vaccine.

This clonotype was seen only a few times. The CDR3 spells CASSWDRGYYTF. CDR3 DNA: TGTGCCAGCAGTTGGGACAGGGGGTACTACACCTTC. This chain uses TRBV7-2 with TRBJ1-2; 11 bases line up with TRBD1. Trimming cost V 6 bases and J 10 bases; bases outside gene matches: 4. This CDR3 has 12 residues. From germline, CDR1 is SGHTA and CDR2 FQGNSA.

The chain uses TRBV20-1 and TRBJ2-1; unclear D gene. Trimming took off 0 bases at V and 2 bases at J, with 14 bases between the two ends. CDR1 DFQATT and CDR2 SNEGSKA come from the germline V gene (reference sequence). CDR3 length: 16 residues. Here the CDR3 reads CSARDPLRAAYNEQFF. The CDR3 coding sequence is TGCAGTGCTAGAGATCCCCTAAGGGCGGCCTACAATGAGCAGTTCTTC.

V gene TRBV5-6 combines with J gene TRBJ2-7; D is unclear. The CDR3 runs to 13 residues. Trimming shortened V by 4 bases and J by 3 bases, and 11 bases separated the two germline ends. Germline CDR1 reads SGHDT; CDR2 reads YYEEEE. The CDR3 DNA sequence: TGTGCCAGCAGCGCCAGGCTCCTCTACGAGCAGTACTTC. The encoded protein is CASSARLLYEQYF.

The V gene is TRBV4-2, the J gene TRBJ2-3, with 7 bases identical to TRBD1. The germline V gene encodes CDR1 LGHNA and CDR2 YNFKEQ. The CDR3 contains 16 residues. V lost 1 base, J lost 1 base, and 5 bases stayed unmatched. The chain's CDR3 is CASSQAGTAGTDTQYF. The CDR3 DNA follows: TGTGCCAGCAGCCAAGCCGGGACAGCGGGCACAGATACGCAGTATTTT.

This clonotype has just a few counts. The chain uses TRBV7-2 and TRBJ2-1, with TRBD2 identical over 7 bases. Trimming took 1 base from V and 9 from J; bases not matched to a gene: 9. Germline-derived CDR1 and CDR2 are SGHTA and FQGNSA. The CDR3 is made up of 15 amino acids. DNA for the CDR3: TGTGCCAGCAGCTTAGGGTTTAGCGGGTTGGGTGAGCAGTTCTTC. Amino acids: CASSLGFSGLGEQFF.

The chain employs TRBV20-1 and TRBJ2-1, with D unresolved. V lost 0 bases, J lost 7 bases, and 4 bases lay in between. The CDR3 extends over 11 amino acids. Germline values: CDR1 DFQATT, CDR2 SNEGSKA (reference sequence). CDR3 residues: CSARDWNEQFF. The CDR3 bases are TGCAGTGCTAGAGATTGGAATGAGCAGTTCTTC.

This clonotype was observed a few times. The chain employs TRBV12-3 or TRBV12-4 and TRBJ2-5; D may be TRBD1 or TRBD2 (6 bases each). V was clipped by 5 bases and J by 4 bases, with 17 bases between them. CDR3 length: 15 residues. CDR3 sequence: CASSMGGTAGETQYF. CDR3 coding DNA: TGTGCCAGCAGTATGGGGGGCACGGCAGGAGAGACCCAGTACTTC.

The chain recombines TRBV20-1 with TRBJ2-3; 8 bases agree with TRBD2. CDR3 length: 14 amino acids. V was clipped by 5 bases and J by 6 bases; unmatched bases: 10. Germline-derived CDR1 and CDR2 are DFQATT and SNEGSKA (reference sequence). The CDR3 DNA is TGCAGTGCTGGAAGCGGGAGCTGGTCCGATACGCAGTATTTT. Amino acids: CSAGSGSWSDTQYF.

This chain connects TRBV5-1 to TRBJ1-4, with D unresolved. Germline V lookup: CDR1 SGHRS, CDR2 YFSETQ. The V end lost 0 bases, the J end lost 8 bases, and 8 bases lay between the germline ends. The CDR3 has 13 amino acids. The CDR3 DNA is TGCGCCAGCAGCTTGGCCACAAACGAAAAACTGTTTTTT. Its translation is CASSLATNEKLFF.

CDR3 in DNA: TGTGCCAGCAGGCCGCGATCGGCGGGCAATCAGCCCCAGCATTTT. Encoded protein: CASRPRSAGNQPQHF. The rearrangement joins TRBV28 to TRBJ1-5; no firm D call. The CDR3 extends over 15 amino acids. Looked up from germline, CDR1 is MDHEN and CDR2 is SYDVKM. V lost 6 bases to trimming and J lost 2 bases, with 14 bases between them.

The chain has TRBV12-3 or TRBV12-4 and TRBJ2-7; D may be TRBD2 (5 bases). Trimming removed 1 base from V and 5 bases from J, with 9 bases in between. The CDR3 contains 13 residues. The CDR3 is CASSLGGFDEQYF. The CDR3 nucleotides read TGTGCCAGCAGTTTAGGAGGGTTTGACGAGCAGTACTTC.

The chain carries TRBV19 and TRBJ2-6; 9 bases align to TRBD1. Germline lookup yields CDR1 LNHDA and CDR2 SQIVND (reference sequence). V gave up 7 bases and J gave up 0 bases; unmatched junction bases: 7. The CDR3 runs to 17 residues. The CDR3: CASTYGQGSSGANVLTF. CDR3 coding DNA: TGTGCCAGTACCTACGGACAGGGGAGCTCTGGGGCCAACGTCCTGACTTTC.

This rearrangement joins TRBV28 to TRBJ2-7; 7 nucleotides match TRBD1. Germline-derived CDR1 and CDR2 are MDHEN and SYDVKM. This CDR3 has 14 amino acids. The trim removed 4 bases at V and 4 bases at J, leaving 7 bases unmatched. CDR3 sequence (DNA): TGTGCCAGCAGTTCGGACAGGTCACTGTACGAGCAGTACTTC. Translated: CASSSDRSLYEQYF.

In the case of this clonotype: Given a much more abundant clone one base away, this may be a read error. This chain uses TRBV20-1 with TRBJ2-5; D unclear. The CDR3 covers 14 residues. Per germline, CDR1 DFQATT and CDR2 SNEGSKA (reference sequence). V dropped 3 bases and J dropped 5 bases, with 16 bases sitting between them. CDR3 DNA: TGCAGTGCTAGTATTAGCAGATCCCACGAGACCCAGTACTTC. Its protein is CSASISRSHETQYF.

This chain joins TRBV29-1 and TRBJ2-1; TRBD2 matches at 14 bases. The CDR3 sequence is 15 residues long. V lost 4 bases, J lost 7 bases, and 6 bases stayed unmatched. CDR1 is SQVTM, CDR2 ANQGSEA, per germline. CDR3 DNA sequence: TGCAGCGTTGCGGGGACTAGCGGGAGCGAGAATGAGCAGTTCTTC. Residues: CSVAGTSGSENEQFF.

The V and J genes are TRBV15 and TRBJ1-1; D is undetermined. The V end was cut by 4 bases, the J end by 1 base, with 13 bases between. The CDR3 is 15 residues long. CDR1 and CDR2 (germline): LNHNV, YYDKDF (reference sequence). This CDR3 reads CATSKSENRNTEAFF. The CDR3 coding sequence is TGTGCCACCAGCAAGTCAGAAAATAGGAACACTGAAGCTTTCTTT.

Only a few counts were recorded for this clonotype. The chain couples TRBV19 to TRBJ2-3, with 8 positions matching TRBD2. The CDR3 covers 13 residues. The ends lost 7 bases at V and 2 bases at J; junction bases unmatched: 2. Germline assignment: CDR1 LNHDA and CDR2 SQIVND (reference sequence). The CDR3 nucleotides read TGTGCCAGTAAGCGGGAGTTCACAGATACGCAGTATTTT. It translates to CASKREFTDTQYF.

The chain couples TRBV3-1 to TRBJ2-2, with 11 bases aligning to TRBD2. Losses at the gene ends were 8 bases for V and 3 bases for J; bases not matched to a gene: 5. Germline CDR1 reads LGHDT; CDR2 reads YNNKEL (reference sequence). The CDR3 extends over 15 amino acids. CDR3 nucleotides: TGTGCCAGCCTGGGGACTAGCGGCTACACCGGGGAGCTGTTTTTT. It codes for CASLGTSGYTGELFF.

The V and J genes are TRBV20-1 and TRBJ1-5; D is perhaps TRBD1 (5 bases). Germline CDR1 and CDR2: DFQATT and SNEGSKA (reference sequence). The CDR3 spans 14 residues. V dropped 6 bases and J dropped 2 bases, with 14 bases sitting between them. DNA of the CDR3: TGCAGTGCCGAACAGGTGGCAGGCAATCAGCCCCAGCATTTT. Translated, it gives CSAEQVAGNQPQHF.

The chain is built from TRBV12-3 or TRBV12-4 and TRBJ2-7; the D gene could be TRBD1 or TRBD2 (5 bases each). V lost 6 bases and J lost 5, with 23 bases in between. The CDR3 is made up of 16 amino acids. CDR3 amino acids: CASSRSPGRPSHEQYF. The CDR3 DNA is TGTGCCAGCAGCCGTTCTCCGGGACGGCCTAGCCACGAGCAGTACTTC.

This sequence joins TRBV6-2 or TRBV6-3 and TRBJ1-1; D is unresolved. V was pared by 2 bases and J by 1 base, with 5 bases between. This CDR3 has 13 amino acids. Germline CDR1 MNHEY, CDR2 SVGEGT. CDR3 in amino acids: CASSYGENTEAFF. The CDR3 DNA reads TGTGCCAGCAGTTACGGTGAGAACACTGAAGCTTTCTTT.

The V gene is TRBV4-1, the J gene TRBJ2-5; a weak D match, TRBD2 (6 bases). The germline V gene encodes CDR1 MGHRA and CDR2 YSYEKL. The ends were cut back, 3 bases at V and 5 bases at J, with 10 bases in the middle. The length of the CDR3 is 13 residues. The CDR3 DNA reads as TGCGCCAGCAGCCAGCAGGAGGGGGAGACCCAGTACTTC. This encodes CASSQQEGETQYF.

This chain links TRBV12-3 or TRBV12-4 with TRBJ1-1, with D maybe TRBD1 (6 bases). Trimming took off 6 bases at V and 5 bases at J, with 16 bases between the two ends. The CDR3 is made up of 14 amino acids. The CDR3 region is CASSNDRSGTEAFF. CDR3 DNA sequence: TGTGCCAGCAGCAACGACAGGTCGGGGACTGAAGCTTTCTTT.

This clonotype appeared a few times. V gene TRBV20-1 combines with J gene TRBJ1-1; TRBD1 matches at 8 bases. The V segment lost 3 bases and the J segment 1 base; nucleotides outside the gene matches: 4. Germline V gene data show CDR1 as DFQATT and CDR2 as SNEGSKA (reference sequence). The CDR3 covers 14 residues. Here the CDR3 reads CSARTGTGNTEAFF. For the CDR3, the DNA is TGCAGTGCTAGGACCGGGACAGGGAACACTGAAGCTTTCTTT.

This clonotype was observed at least ten times. The chain couples TRBV10-2 to TRBJ2-5; 10 bases are a match to TRBD2. There are 14 residues in the CDR3. CDR1 is WSHSY and CDR2 is SAAADI in the germline V gene. V lost 6 bases to trimming and J lost 7 bases; unmatched junction nucleotides: 8. This chain's CDR3 is CASSDLAGAATQYF. CDR3 DNA: TGCGCCAGCAGCGATCTAGCGGGAGCTGCGACCCAGTACTTC.

The chain carries TRBV9 and TRBJ2-2; D assignment may be TRBD1 or TRBD2 (5 bases each). Per the germline V gene, CDR1 is SGDLS and CDR2 is YYNGEE. The CDR3 covers 15 residues. Deletions cut 4 bases from V and 7 bases from J, with 17 bases between. The CDR3 region is CASSTRDPRFGELFF. For the CDR3, the DNA is TGTGCCAGCAGCACCCGGGACCCCCGTTTCGGGGAGCTGTTTTTT.